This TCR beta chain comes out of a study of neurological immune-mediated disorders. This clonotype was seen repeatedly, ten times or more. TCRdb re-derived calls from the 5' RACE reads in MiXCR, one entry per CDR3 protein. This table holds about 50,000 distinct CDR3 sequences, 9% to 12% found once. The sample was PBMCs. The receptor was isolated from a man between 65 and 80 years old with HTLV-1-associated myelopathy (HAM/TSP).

Here the CDR3 DNA reads TGCGCCAGCGCCACTAGACCCCAAGAGACCCAGTACTTC. It encodes CASATRPQETQYF. The V call is TRBV5-1, the J call TRBJ2-5; weak D call: TRBD2 (5 bases). Trimming cost V 7 bases and J 1 base, with 11 bases left between them. Germline assignment: CDR1 SGHRS and CDR2 YFSETQ. The CDR3 totals 13 residues.